This T cell receptor beta chain comes out of a study of shared clonotypes between healthy human individuals. Study outcomes and limitations: In having few donors, the study represented limited genetic and exposure-history diversity. Collection of samples was limited to blood; tissue repertoires likely differ.

Execution of the assay was at deep level. Some clones are missing from TCRdb's copy, which holds only in-frame ones; the method was immunoSEQ multiplex PCR. Of approximately 350,000 clones listed, about 74% are singletons. This clone was seen repeatedly, ten times or more. Its antigen is as yet unknown. CDR3 length equals 13 residues. The germline V gene encodes CDR1 SGHRS and CDR2 YFSETQ. V was trimmed by 4 bases and J by 6 bases, leaving 13 bases between them. The sequence derives from a man aged 25-40 years in good health. The sample consisted of memory CD4+ T cells sorted from blood. Stated subset: CD45RA-negative fraction. The rearrangement uses TRBV5-1 and TRBJ1-2; possible D gene TRBD1, 6 bases. The CDR3 DNA reads TGCGCCAGCAGCGAGCAGGGGCTGGATGGCTACACCTTC. Translating it yields CASSEQGLDGYTF. The full variable domain, with the rest looked up from reference TRBV5-1 and TRBJ1-2, is KAGVTQTPRYLIKTRGQQVTLSCSPISGHRSVSWYQQTPGQGLQFLFEYFSETQRNKGNFPGRFSGRQFSNSRSEMNVSTLELGDSALYLCASSEQGLDGYTFGSGTRLTVV.